The present entry profiles one TCR beta chain with its context. Its antigen remains unknown. V lost 5 bases and J lost 3; bases outside the gene matches: 6. This CDR3 contains 14 residues. Looked up from germline, CDR1 is LNHDA and CDR2 is SQIVND (reference sequence). The data derive from a study of cytotoxic CD8 clonotypes in ibrutinib-treated CLL. In the study overall: Response samples were taken after a median about twelve months of treatment, range 6 to 36. Findings and limits, study-wide: Clonality grew at ibrutinib response; at progression, it decreased back toward baseline. Baseline clonality, above age-matched healthy donor levels, tracked circulating CD8+ T-cell counts.

The planned depth of sequencing spanned 1 in 200,000 to 1 in 1 million T cells. Sequencing was performed with immunoSEQ multiplex PCR; in TCRdb, only in-frame clones are kept and a portion is missing. The sample has 97,000 or so clones; about 72% are singletons. This TCR was recovered from a human donor with chronic lymphocytic leukemia. Sequencing was performed on PBMCs, taken after 12 months of ibrutinib treatment. The genes are TRBV19 and TRBJ2-5; 7 bases are a match to TRBD2. CDR3 nucleotides: TGTGCCAGTAGTTCCGGACTAGTGGAAGAGACCCAGTACTTC. This sequence encodes CASSSGLVEETQYF.